This T cell receptor (beta chain) was recorded in a study of OX40 agonist ivuxolimab in advanced cancers. Study details: A male proportion of approximately 80% was recorded, with mean age approximately 57 years and range about 20 to 90.

The length of the CDR3 is 13 residues. Germline lookup yields CDR1 SQVTM and CDR2 ANQGSEA. The ends were cut back, 6 bases at V and 1 base at J, with 12 bases in the middle. The repertoire was sequenced with immunoSEQ multiplex PCR; TCRdb's copy has only in-frame clones and lacks some. The sample lists approximately 58,000 clones; about 86% were seen once. The sequence was obtained from an adult with an advanced solid tumor such as melanoma, head and neck, liver or kidney cancer. This chain links TRBV29-1 with TRBJ1-1; possible D gene TRBD1, 5 bases. This specimen was CD4+ or CD8+ T cells sorted from blood, taken in a trial of the OX40 agonist ivuxolimab. The CDR3 nucleotides read TGCAGCGTCCAGGGACCGAGGAACACTGAAGCTTTCTTT. Translating gives CSVQGPRNTEAFF.